This TCR beta chain was recorded in a study of cytomegalovirus exposure and HLA in healthy donors. On this clone itself: Its target is unknown.

Regarding the study as a whole: Cytomegalovirus status was reportedly diagnosed by the classifier with high specificity and sensitivity. The study put some 150 TCR beta chains on its list as cytomegalovirus-associated.

The repertoire was sequenced with immunoSEQ multiplex PCR; TCRdb's copy has only in-frame clones and lacks some. The table lists 90,000 to 100,000 clones, roughly 92% of them singletons. CDR3 size: 19 residues. CDR1 is SEHNR and CDR2 is FQNEAQ in the germline V gene (reference sequence). With 3 bases clipped from V and 2 bases from J, the junction kept 18 bases outside the gene matches. This chain links TRBV7-9 with TRBJ2-5, with 7 nucleotides matching TRBD1. Sequencing used PBMCs. The origin of this receptor is a woman under 40 in good health and CMV-seropositive. DNA of the CDR3: TGTGCCAGCAGCTTGCGGAGTGCGGGTACAGGCAGGGGGCAAGAGACCCAGTACTTC. This codes for CASSLRSAGTGRGQETQYF.